One sample yielded the 13 T cell receptor beta chains listed below, sequenced in a study of blood T cell repertoires in COVID-19. Here immunoSEQ multiplex PCR was the method, and the copy in TCRdb shows in-frame clones only, minus some. The sample holds roughly 370,000 clones; about 87% are singletons and the top ten take 10%. The specimen was PBMCs or T cells enriched from blood (not recorded which). All receptors come from a woman in her forties or fifties who had recovered from COVID-19.

This rearrangement joins TRBV18 to TRBJ2-2; TRBD1 is a possible D gene (6 bases). Germline CDR1 and CDR2: KGHSH and LQKENI. With 3 bases removed from V and 3 bases from J, the gap between germline ends came to 11 bases. The CDR3 is 15 amino acids. The chain's CDR3 is CASSPWDTHTGELFF. CDR3 sequence (DNA): TGTGCCAGCTCACCTTGGGACACCCACACCGGGGAGCTGTTTTTT.

The V gene is TRBV5-6, the J gene TRBJ1-1; the match to TRBD1 covers 10 bases. This CDR3 spans 14 amino acids. V was pared by 3 bases and J by 3 bases, with 2 bases of the junction left unmatched. Germline CDR1 reads SGHDT; CDR2 reads YYEEEE. The CDR3 loop reads CASSWDRGYTEAFF. CDR3 nucleotides: TGTGCCAGCAGCTGGGACAGGGGATACACTGAAGCTTTCTTT.

The CDR3 here is CASSPRGTGWYF. CDR3 DNA sequence: TGTGCCAGCTCACCACGGGGCACAGGGTGGTACTTC. V usage is TRBV18 and J usage is TRBJ2-7; D is perhaps TRBD1 (6 bases). Germline values: CDR1 KGHSH, CDR2 LQKENI. The CDR3 runs 12 residues. V shed 1 base and J shed 12 bases, with 13 bases lying between them.

Regarding this clone: Within the sample, other DNA sequences also encode this same CDR3. The J gene is TRBJ1-5, the V gene TRBV28; D may be TRBD1 (5 bases). CDR3 length: 12 residues. Trimming pared 3 bases from V and 6 bases from J, leaving 6 bases between. The germline CDR1 and CDR2 sequences are MDHEN and SYDVKM. Written as DNA, the CDR3 is TGTGCCAGCAGTTTGGGGGGTCAGCCCCAGCATTTT. Protein sequence: CASSLGGQPQHF.

This chain links TRBV7-2 with TRBJ2-2, with TRBD1 as a possible D gene (5 bases). CDR3 size: 14 residues. Germline assignment: CDR1 SGHTA and CDR2 FQGNSA. V was clipped by 8 bases and J by 0 bases, with 10 bases between them. CDR3 in DNA: TGTGCCAGCCGGACACCCGCGAACACCGGGGAGCTGTTTTTT. Its translation is CASRTPANTGELFF.

The CDR3 here is CASSPGTGPLGYTF. In nucleotides, the CDR3 is TGCGCCAGCAGCCCCGGGACAGGTCCCTTGGGCTACACCTTC. The chain has TRBV5-1 and TRBJ1-2; TRBD1 aligns across 8 bases. CDR3 length equals 14 residues. With 4 bases clipped from V and 8 bases from J, the junction kept 10 bases outside the gene matches. Germline values: CDR1 SGHRS, CDR2 YFSETQ.

This chain joins TRBV2 and TRBJ1-2, with TRBD1 matching 9 bases. Germline V gene sequence: CDR1 SNHLY, CDR2 FYNNEI. This CDR3 has 14 amino acids. V lost 6 bases to trimming and J lost 2 bases; unmatched junction nucleotides: 4. CDR3 in amino acids: CASRETGGNYGYTF. The DNA of the CDR3 is TGTGCCAGCAGGGAAACAGGGGGCAACTATGGCTACACCTTC.

This chain joins TRBV11-2 and TRBJ2-7; 12 bases match TRBD2. The CDR3 covers 15 residues. Per germline, CDR1 SGHAT and CDR2 FQNNGV. Germline trimming cut 5 bases from V and 7 bases from J; bases unmatched to any gene: 9. The CDR3 DNA reads as TGTGCCAGCAGCACCCCTAGCGGGGGGGTGCGTGAGCAGTACTTC. Translation gives CASSTPSGGVREQYF.

The CDR3 DNA follows: TGTGCCAGCGCTGCGGAGATGAATTCACCCCTCCACTTT. This sequence encodes CASAAEMNSPLHF. The chain uses TRBV7-9 and TRBJ1-6, with no clear D. V lost 8 bases and J 7 bases, leaving 12 bases between the germline ends. Germline V CDR1 and CDR2: SEHNR, FQNEAQ (reference sequence). The CDR3 is 13 amino acids.

Only a few counts were recorded for this clone. This sequence joins TRBV5-5 and TRBJ2-2, with 8 bases aligning to TRBD1. Germline V gene sequence: CDR1 SGHKS, CDR2 YYEKEE (reference sequence). This CDR3 region has 16 residues. Germline trimming cut 4 bases from V and 6 bases from J; bases unmatched to any gene: 11. CDR3 nucleotides: TGTGCCAGCAGCACCCCGGGACAGGTGGGGTCCGGGGAGCTGTTTTTT. Translation: CASSTPGQVGSGELFF.

The genes are TRBV4-1 and TRBJ1-2; D is ambiguous. The CDR3 length is 17 residues. The V end was cut by 1 base, the J end by 1 base, with 16 bases between. In germline, CDR1 is MGHRA, CDR2 YSYEKL. CDR3 residues: CASSQAEKGEGNYGYTF. In DNA form, the CDR3 reads TGCGCCAGCAGCCAAGCCGAAAAGGGAGAGGGTAACTATGGCTACACCTTC.

In this sample, this clone turned up once. This chain joins TRBV7-2 and TRBJ2-1, with TRBD2 identical over 7 bases. Trimming cost V 3 bases and J 7 bases; bases outside gene matches: 6. Germline CDR1 reads SGHTA; CDR2 reads FQGNSA. This CDR3 is 14 amino acids long. The CDR3, as DNA: TGTGCCAGCAGCTTTGGGGACTACCTAAATGAGCAGTTCTTC. Its translation: CASSFGDYLNEQFF.

This chain connects TRBV5-5 to TRBJ2-2; 7 bases fit TRBD2. Germline CDR1 SGHKS, CDR2 YYEKEE (reference sequence). V lost 0 bases, J lost 4 bases, and 0 bases stayed unmatched. This CDR3 is built from 14 residues. For the CDR3, the DNA is TGTGCCAGCAGCTTGGCTAGCGGCACCGGGGAGCTGTTTTTT. Translation: CASSLASGTGELFF.